A single sample gave rise to the 17 T cell receptor beta chains below, sequenced in a study of T cells in Graves' hyperthyroidism and ophthalmopathy. Amplification of TCR beta CDR3 regions used RNA as the template. Initially, a first-round RT-PCR of the TCR CDR3 employed the HTBI primer set. TCRdb passed the multiplex PCR reads through MiXCR, listing each CDR3 protein once. There are about 320,000 distinct CDR3 sequences in the sample; around a sixth occur only once, and approximately 33% lies in the top ten. Source material: blood. The receptor source for this set is a man aged 25-40 years with Graves' hyperthyroidism.

V and J are TRBV28 and TRBJ1-4; 7 nucleotides line up with TRBD1. Germline CDR1 and CDR2: MDHEN and SYDVKM. Trimming at V came to 4 bases and at J to 5 bases, leaving 4 bases not matched to a gene. The CDR3 loop spans 14 amino acids. DNA for the CDR3: TGTGCCAGCAGTTCGGGACAGTTAAATGAAAAACTGTTTTTT. This encodes CASSSGQLNEKLFF.

This clonotype was seen a few times. This chain joins TRBV6-2 or TRBV6-3 and TRBJ1-5; D gene uncertain. Looked up from germline, CDR1 is MNHEY and CDR2 is SVGEGT. This CDR3 is built from 12 residues. V was cut by 3 bases and J by 4 bases, with 4 bases left in between. For the CDR3, the DNA is TGTGCCAGCAGTTATCGGAATCAGCCCCAGCATTTT. This sequence encodes CASSYRNQPQHF.

The chain combines TRBV4-1 with TRBJ2-3, with 10 bases fitting TRBD2. The CDR3 is 18 amino acids. In germline, CDR1 is MGHRA, CDR2 YSYEKL. Losses at the gene ends were 0 bases for V and 3 bases for J; bases not matched to a gene: 9. The CDR3 sequence: CASSQDPAGGGRTDTQYF. The CDR3 DNA follows: TGCGCCAGCAGCCAAGATCCAGCGGGAGGGGGCAGGACAGATACGCAGTATTTT.

This clonotype was seen ten or more times. J is TRBJ2-1 and V is TRBV7-8, with a possible D match to TRBD1 (6 bases). This CDR3 comprises 12 residues. Looked up from germline, CDR1 is SGHVS and CDR2 is FQNEAQ. Trimming removed 5 bases from V and 10 bases from J, with 12 bases in between. The CDR3 nucleotides read TGTGCCAGCAGCACACAGGGAAACGAGCAGTTCTTC. Its translation is CASSTQGNEQFF.

CDR3 sequence: CASRGGTDLPYEQYF. The CDR3 DNA reads as TGTGCCAGCAGGGGAGGGACGGACCTCCCCTACGAGCAGTACTTC. The rearrangement links TRBV7-3 to TRBJ2-7, with 7 bases fitting TRBD2. Trimming removed 6 bases from V and 2 bases from J; junction bases left unmatched: 10. From germline, CDR1 is SGHTA and CDR2 FQGTGA. The CDR3 is 15 amino acids.

The table lists this clonotype with many counts. The gene calls are TRBV24-1 and TRBJ2-1; possibly TRBD2 for D (5 bases). V shed 0 bases and J shed 4 bases, with 6 bases lying between them. There are 14 residues in the CDR3. The germline gives CDR1 KGHDR, CDR2 SFDVKD. CDR3 region: CATSDLGGYNEQFF. The CDR3 DNA is TGTGCCACCAGTGATTTGGGCGGGTACAATGAGCAGTTCTTC.

This clonotype occurred a few times. The chain couples TRBV4-1 to TRBJ2-7; perhaps TRBD2 as D (6 bases). V lost 4 bases, J lost 1 base, and 17 bases lay in between. The CDR3 is made up of 16 amino acids. CDR1 and CDR2 (germline): MGHRA, YSYEKL. The CDR3 loop reads CASSPAGTPGSYEQYF. The CDR3 bases are TGCGCCAGCAGCCCCGCGGGGACCCCCGGATCCTACGAGCAGTACTTC.

This clonotype was detected ten times or more. The V call is TRBV2, the J call TRBJ2-2; TRBD2 matches 8 bases. Trimming took 3 bases from V and 7 from J; bases not matched to a gene: 7. This CDR3 has 15 amino acids. Germline CDR1 reads SNHLY; CDR2 reads FYNNEI. CDR3 residues: CASSDSGRTDGELFF. The CDR3 DNA reads TGTGCCAGCAGTGACAGCGGGAGAACGGACGGGGAGCTGTTTTTT.

This clonotype was seen more than once but under ten times. The CDR3, as DNA: TGCGCCAGCAGCCAAGGGAGAGACCCGTATCAGCCCCAGCATTTT. It codes for CASSQGRDPYQPQHF. J is TRBJ1-5 and V is TRBV4-1; no firm D call. CDR3 size: 15 residues. CDR1 and CDR2 (germline): MGHRA, YSYEKL. Trimming shortened V by 1 base and J by 5 bases, and 12 bases separated the two germline ends.

The V gene is TRBV20-1, the J gene TRBJ2-1; D unresolved. The CDR3 loop spans 16 amino acids. The ends were cut back, 1 base at V and 0 bases at J, with 13 bases in the middle. Germline V CDR1 and CDR2: DFQATT, SNEGSKA (reference sequence). CDR3 sequence (DNA): TGCAGTGCTAGAGTTAATAGCAGAAACTCCTACAATGAGCAGTTCTTC. It translates to CSARVNSRNSYNEQFF.

Concerning this clonotype: A much larger clone differs from this one at a single base, so this may be a read error. The V gene is TRBV24-1, the J gene TRBJ2-1; 7 nucleotides agree with TRBD1. CDR1 is KGHDR and CDR2 is SFDVKD in the germline V gene. Trimming cost V 4 bases and J 2 bases; bases outside gene matches: 7. The CDR3 is made up of 16 amino acids. In DNA form, the CDR3 reads TGTGCCACCAGTGACTCCGGGACAGCCGCCTACAATGAGCAGTTCTTC. This sequence encodes CATSDSGTAAYNEQFF.

The sample holds many counts of this clonotype. Mismatch with germline at one junction end may stem from a read error. This rearrangement joins TRBV6-1 to TRBJ2-3, with TRBD2 matching 9 bases. The germline V gene has CDR1 MNHNS and CDR2 SASEGT. The CDR3 length is 15 residues. CDR3 in amino acids: CASSDALAGTNTQYF. CDR3 sequence (DNA): TGTGCCAGCAGTGACGCACTAGCGGGCACAAATACGCAGTATTTT.

This clonotype was found many times. The chain couples TRBV3-1 to TRBJ1-4; TRBD1 might be the D (5 bases). The V gene lost 2 bases and the J gene lost 8 bases, with 15 bases spanning the gap. The CDR3 has 15 amino acids. Germline CDR1 LGHDT, CDR2 YNNKEL (reference sequence). CDR3 sequence: CASSQTGTWGEKLFF. Here the CDR3 DNA reads TGTGCCAGCAGCCAAACCGGGACCTGGGGCGAAAAACTGTTTTTT. Complete variable domain (other parts from reference TRBV3-1 and TRBJ1-4): DTAVSQTPKYLVTQMGNDKSIKCEQNLGHDTMYWYKQDSKKFLKIMFSYNNKELIINETVPNRFSPKSPDKAHLNLHINSLELGDSAVYFCASSQTGTWGEKLFFGSGTQLSVL.

V and J are TRBV27 and TRBJ1-5; perhaps TRBD1 as D (5 bases). CDR1 and CDR2 from the germline V gene are MNHEY and SMNVEV (reference sequence). This CDR3 region has 13 residues. V was trimmed by 6 bases and J by 8 bases, leaving 14 bases between them. This chain's CDR3 is CASSPGLREPQHF. The CDR3 nucleotides read TGTGCCAGCAGCCCGGGACTCCGCGAGCCCCAGCATTTT.

This clonotype appeared many times. The chain is built from TRBV7-9 and TRBJ1-2, with D possibly being TRBD1 (6 bases). Trimming took 3 bases from V and 7 from J, leaving 9 bases between them. Germline V gene data show CDR1 as SEHNR and CDR2 as FQNEAQ (reference sequence). This CDR3 spans 12 amino acids. The CDR3 sequence is CASSFEGGGYTF. The CDR3 DNA follows: TGTGCCAGCAGCTTTGAGGGGGGTGGCTACACCTTC.

Notes on this clonotype: A much larger clone lies one base from this, so it may be a read error. The V and J genes are TRBV11-2 and TRBJ1-1, with D unclear. The CDR3 has 13 residues. CDR1 and CDR2 from the germline V gene are SGHAT and FQNNGV. The CDR3 nucleotides are TGTGCCAGCAGCTTAGAGAGGTACACTGAAGTTTTCTTT. As protein: CASSLERYTEVFF.

This clonotype was seen repeatedly, ten times or more. This sequence joins TRBV24-1 and TRBJ2-7; 7 bases fit TRBD1. The junction had 12 bases not matched to a gene; V was cut back by 4 bases and J by 7 bases. The CDR3 contains 15 residues. Germline CDR1 is KGHDR and CDR2 is SFDVKD. The CDR3 DNA reads TGTGCCACCAGTGACCCTGTGGCAGGGGGACGGGAGCAGTACTTC. It is translated as CATSDPVAGGREQYF.